Presented here are 15 T cell receptor beta chains from one specimen sequenced in a study of blood T cell repertoires in COVID-19. TCRdb's copy holds only in-frame clones and misses some; the assay was immunoSEQ multiplex PCR. The sample lists 390,000 or so clones; approximately 87% were seen once. Sequencing was performed on PBMCs or T cells enriched from blood (not recorded which). These receptors came from a woman aged 45-59 years who had recovered from COVID-19.

The chain couples TRBV25-1 to TRBJ1-4, with D perhaps TRBD1 (6 bases). Germline V gene sequence: CDR1 MGHDK, CDR2 SYGVNS. This CDR3 is built from 16 residues. V lost 4 bases and J 7 bases, leaving 19 bases between the germline ends. The CDR3 region is CASSAVFRGSGEKLFF. CDR3 bases: TGTGCCAGCAGTGCAGTTTTTAGGGGGTCAGGTGAAAAACTGTTTTTT.

This clone showed up just once. The rearrangement links TRBV4-2 to TRBJ1-1; 7 nucleotides line up with TRBD1. CDR1 is LGHNA and CDR2 is YNFKEQ in the germline V gene. This CDR3 contains 14 residues. With V trimmed by 1 base and J by 1 base, 0 bases remained unmatched. CDR3 loop: CASSQGQGNTEAFF. The CDR3 DNA is TGTGCCAGCAGCCAAGGACAGGGGAACACTGAAGCTTTCTTT.

In this sample, this clone turned up a few times. The rearrangement joins TRBV4-1 to TRBJ2-7; weak D call: TRBD1 (6 bases). Germline V gene sequence: CDR1 MGHRA, CDR2 YSYEKL. The CDR3 loop spans 14 amino acids. V was shortened by 1 base and J by 3 bases, with 10 bases between the two germline ends. Here the CDR3 reads CASSQVPDSYEQYF. The CDR3 DNA reads as TGCGCCAGCAGCCAAGTCCCGGACAGCTACGAGCAGTACTTC.

Details on this clone: Different DNA sequences within this sample yield the same CDR3. Here the CDR3 reads CASSLGTGGDSPLHF. Here the CDR3 DNA reads TGTGCCAGCAGCTTAGGGACAGGAGGGGATTCACCCCTCCACTTT. V usage is TRBV11-2 and J usage is TRBJ1-6; 7 positions match TRBD1. The CDR3 is made up of 15 amino acids. Trimming removed 1 base from V and 8 bases from J; junction bases left unmatched: 5. The germline V gene has CDR1 SGHAT and CDR2 FQNNGV.

This rearrangement joins TRBV7-2 to TRBJ2-1; TRBD2 matches at 12 bases. This CDR3 spans 17 amino acids. The V gene's germline CDR1 is SGHTA and CDR2 FQGNSA. V lost 4 bases to trimming and J lost 2 bases; unmatched junction nucleotides: 6. The CDR3 protein is CASSSLAGGRTYNEQFF. The CDR3 region has the DNA TGTGCCAGCAGCTCGCTAGCGGGGGGGCGGACCTACAATGAGCAGTTCTTC. Supplemented by reference TRBV7-2 and TRBJ2-1, the full variable domain reads GAGVSQSPSNKVTEKGKDVELRCDPISGHTALYWYRQSLGQGLEFLIYFQGNSAPDKSGLPSDRFSAERTGGSVSTLTIQRTQQEDSAVYLCASSSLAGGRTYNEQFFGPGTRLTVL.

The chain uses TRBV11-2 and TRBJ1-3; 8 bases are shared with TRBD1. CDR3 length equals 15 residues. Looked up from germline, CDR1 is SGHAT and CDR2 is FQNNGV. J lost 2 bases, V lost 5 bases, and 5 bases had no gene match. The CDR3: CASSTQGAPGNTIYF. The CDR3 coding sequence is TGTGCCAGCAGCACGCAGGGGGCCCCTGGAAACACCATATATTTT.

V and J are TRBV30 and TRBJ1-1; D is uncertain. Trimming left V 3 bases short and J 2 bases short, with 7 bases between. This CDR3 spans 12 amino acids. Germline assignment: CDR1 GTSNPN and CDR2 SVGIG (reference sequence). CDR3 sequence (DNA): TGTGCCTGGAGGCGTAGAAACACTGAAGCTTTCTTT. Its protein is CAWRRRNTEAFF.

This rearrangement joins TRBV19 to TRBJ2-3; D gene uncertain. This CDR3 is 14 amino acids long. Germline V gene lookup returns CDR1 LNHDA and CDR2 SQIVND (reference sequence). V shed 3 bases and J shed 3 bases, with 10 bases lying between them. DNA of the CDR3: TGTGCCAGTAGTATCAGTTCCCGAACAGATACGCAGTATTTT. It encodes CASSISSRTDTQYF.

The chain employs TRBV6-2 or TRBV6-3 and TRBJ1-6, with TRBD1 matching over 9 bases. The J segment lost 9 bases and the V segment lost 2 bases, leaving 5 bases of the junction unmatched. The V gene's germline CDR1 is MNHEY and CDR2 SVGEGT. This CDR3 contains 15 residues. The CDR3 sequence: CASSYGDRARSPLHF. As DNA, the CDR3 is TGTGCCAGCAGTTACGGGGACAGGGCCCGTTCACCCCTCCACTTT.

The CDR3 reads CASSPRVGGEKLFF. The CDR3 DNA follows: TGTGCCAGCAGCCCCCGGGTGGGGGGTGAAAAACTGTTTTTT. The J gene is TRBJ1-4, the V gene TRBV2, with a possible D match to TRBD1 (5 bases). The length of the CDR3 is 14 residues. Germline loops: CDR1 SNHLY, CDR2 FYNNEI. The germline V and J ends were trimmed by 6 bases and 7 bases, with 15 bases remaining between them.

The chain joins TRBV27 to TRBJ2-1; TRBD1 agrees at 7 bases. The CDR3 loop spans 15 amino acids. With V trimmed by 1 base and J by 7 bases, 7 bases remained unmatched. Germline CDR1 MNHEY, CDR2 SMNVEV (reference sequence). The CDR3 loop reads CASSLLGDSTNEQFF. The CDR3 DNA reads TGTGCCAGCAGTTTATTAGGGGACAGCACTAATGAGCAGTTCTTC.

The rearrangement joins TRBV7-2 to TRBJ1-3; tentative D call: TRBD1 (6 bases). The CDR3 covers 14 residues. Germline CDR1 and CDR2: SGHTA and FQGNSA. V lost 11 bases and J 4 bases, leaving 18 bases between the germline ends. The CDR3 loop is CAGSSGAKGNTIYF. The CDR3 DNA reads as TGTGCCGGATCTTCAGGGGCTAAAGGAAACACCATATATTTT. Complete variable domain (other parts from reference TRBV7-2 and TRBJ1-3): GAGVSQSPSNKVTEKGKDVELRCDPISGHTALYWYRQSLGQGLEFLIYFQGNSAPDKSGLPSDRFSAERTGGSVSTLTIQRTQQEDSAVYLCAGSSGAKGNTIYFGEGSWLTVV.

This clone was seen more than once but under ten times. The chain employs TRBV4-1 and TRBJ1-3, with a weak D call TRBD1 (5 bases). Trimming shortened V by 0 bases and J by 2 bases, and 20 bases separated the two germline ends. The V gene's germline CDR1 is MGHRA and CDR2 YSYEKL. The CDR3 consists of 19 residues. CDR3 coding DNA: TGCGCCAGCAGCCAAGAAGATTCAGGCCTCAGGGCCGCTGGAAACACCATATATTTT. Translation gives CASSQEDSGLRAAGNTIYF.

Written as DNA, the CDR3 is TGTGCCAGCAGCCCTTTAACCGGGACAGGGCTTCATGGCTACACCTTC. Residues: CASSPLTGTGLHGYTF. This chain links TRBV14 with TRBJ1-2, with 9 bases fitting TRBD1. CDR3 size: 16 residues. Germline assignment: CDR1 SGHDN and CDR2 FVKESK. V was pared by 4 bases and J by 6 bases, with 12 bases of the junction left unmatched.

The chain combines TRBV7-9 with TRBJ1-2, with D possibly being TRBD1 (5 bases). Germline V gives CDR1 SEHNR, CDR2 FQNEAQ (reference sequence). Trimming left V 4 bases short and J 6 bases short, with 12 bases between. The CDR3 runs 13 residues. The CDR3 region has the DNA TGTGCCAGCAGCTCCCGTGAAGGGGATGGCTACACCTTC. Its translation: CASSSREGDGYTF.